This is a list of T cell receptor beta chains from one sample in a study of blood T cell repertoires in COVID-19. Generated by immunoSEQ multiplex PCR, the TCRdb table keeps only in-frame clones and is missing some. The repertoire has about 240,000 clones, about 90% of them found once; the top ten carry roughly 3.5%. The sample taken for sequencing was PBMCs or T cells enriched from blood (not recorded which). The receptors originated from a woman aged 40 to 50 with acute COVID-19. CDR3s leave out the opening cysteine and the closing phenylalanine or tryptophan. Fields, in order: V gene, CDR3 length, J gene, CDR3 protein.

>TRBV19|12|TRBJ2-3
ASSITGGRDTQY
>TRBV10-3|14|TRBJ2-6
AISETSGQGANVLT
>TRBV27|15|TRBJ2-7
ASRPKLTSGRPYEQY
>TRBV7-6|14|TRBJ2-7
ASSPLAGGSSYEQY
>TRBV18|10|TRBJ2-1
ASSGPNNEQF
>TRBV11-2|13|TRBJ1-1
ASSTHATGVAEAF
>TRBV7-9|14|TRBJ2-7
ASSPTSSGPTYEQY
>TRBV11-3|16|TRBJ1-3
ASSYVRTGLASGNTIY
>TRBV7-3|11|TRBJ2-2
ASSLNYVGELF
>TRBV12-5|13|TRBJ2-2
ASGFGGPNTGELF
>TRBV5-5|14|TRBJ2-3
ASQNVGQGIPDTQY
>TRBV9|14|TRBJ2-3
ASSLTGGPSTDTQY
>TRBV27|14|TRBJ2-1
ASSPQPGTSIYEQF
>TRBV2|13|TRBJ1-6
ASSEGPGYNSPLH
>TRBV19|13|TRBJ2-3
ASTRGREGADTQY
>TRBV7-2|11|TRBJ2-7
ASSLLGPYEQY
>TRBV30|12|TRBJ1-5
AWSRQDSNQPQH
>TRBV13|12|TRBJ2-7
ASSLVSAGDEQY
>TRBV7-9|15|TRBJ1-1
ASSLAGTVGMDTEAF
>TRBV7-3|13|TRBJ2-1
ASSLKQGSYNEQF
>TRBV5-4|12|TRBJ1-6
ASSLEQGGSPLH
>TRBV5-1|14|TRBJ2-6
ASSPEGAHGANVLT
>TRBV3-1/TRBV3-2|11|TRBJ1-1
ASSSTGEELSF
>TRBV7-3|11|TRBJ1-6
ASSSDTNSPLH
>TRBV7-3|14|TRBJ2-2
ASSLLAGGDTGELF
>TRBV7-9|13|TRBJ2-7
ASSVPRDISYEQY
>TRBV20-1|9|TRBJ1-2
SARDQYGYT
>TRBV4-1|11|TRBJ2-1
ASSPRAGSEQF
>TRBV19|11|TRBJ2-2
AGGPAGVGELF
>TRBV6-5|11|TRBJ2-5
ASSRGFRETQY
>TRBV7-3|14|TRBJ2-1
ASSPLVGSSYNEQF
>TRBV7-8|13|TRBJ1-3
ASGLGGVSGNTIY
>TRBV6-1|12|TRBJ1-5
ASSEGQKNQPQH
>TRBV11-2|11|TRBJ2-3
ASSLVLEDTQY
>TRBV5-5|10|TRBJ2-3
ASSTGVSGRD
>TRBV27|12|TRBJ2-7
ASSLARGRYEQY
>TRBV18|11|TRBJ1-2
ASSPRGYDGYT
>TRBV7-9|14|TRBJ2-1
ASSATGTGFYNEQF
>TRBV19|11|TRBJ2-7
ASKAGPSYEQY
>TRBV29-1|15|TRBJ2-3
SVGGGGGQTRTDTQY
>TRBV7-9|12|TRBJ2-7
ASSHSGRAYEQY
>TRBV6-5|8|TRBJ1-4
ASISEKLF